This T cell receptor (beta chain) was recovered during a study of blood T cell repertoires in COVID-19. Overall study context: The United States, Italy and Spain provided the acute and convalescent COVID-19 samples.

The authors' processing: Counts of nucleated cells, estimated from reference gene primer amplification, were obtained. TCRdb's copy holds only in-frame clones and misses some; the assay was immunoSEQ multiplex PCR. V, J and clone size are those of that table, while D and trimming were read from the DNA. Here the sample spans nearly 350,000 clones, around 91% being singletons. Per the germline V gene, CDR1 is MDHEN and CDR2 is SYDVKM. Trimming at V came to 3 bases and at J to 5 bases, leaving 16 bases not matched to a gene. This CDR3 region has 18 residues. V and J are TRBV28 and TRBJ1-3; 7 bases agree with TRBD1. The TCR sequence derives from a woman aged 18-29 years who had recovered from COVID-19. The specimen was peripheral blood. The CDR3 DNA reads TGTGCCAGCAGTTTGTTGGCAGGGGGAAGGTTTGGTAGAAACACCATATATTTT. It specifies CASSLLAGGRFGRNTIYF.